Listed below are T cell receptor beta chains from one sample, sequenced in a study of OX40 agonist ivuxolimab in advanced cancers. TCRdb's copy holds only in-frame clones and misses some; the assay was immunoSEQ multiplex PCR. The profile shows some 90,000 clones, around 86% of them singletons. This sample comprised CD4+ or CD8+ T cells sorted from blood, obtained in a trial of the OX40 agonist ivuxolimab. The receptors were gathered from an adult with an advanced solid tumor such as melanoma, head and neck, liver or kidney cancer. The CDR3 runs from the conserved cysteine through the conserved F or W.

V gene: TRBV7-2; J gene: TRBJ1-2; CDR3 protein: CASSRLQGSLTYGYTF
V gene: TRBV2; J gene: TRBJ1-5; CDR3 protein: CASSGEGNQPQHF
V gene: TRBV7-9; J gene: TRBJ2-5; CDR3 protein: CASSPPAGGRGGTQYF
V gene: TRBV5-4; J gene: TRBJ1-2; CDR3 protein: CASSSPAGLNYGYTF
V gene: TRBV4-1; J gene: TRBJ2-7; CDR3 protein: CASSQDLVYEQYF
V gene: TRBV7-2; J gene: TRBJ1-5; CDR3 protein: CASSLGGQYSNQPQHF
V gene: TRBV6-1; J gene: TRBJ1-6; CDR3 protein: CASTQETRTPLHF
V gene: TRBV2; J gene: TRBJ1-5; CDR3 protein: CASSEGQVLSNQPQHF
V gene: TRBV7-3; J gene: TRBJ1-4; CDR3 protein: CASSSGPNEKLFF
V gene: TRBV7-8; J gene: TRBJ1-1; CDR3 protein: CASSPDRANTEAFF
V gene: TRBV12-5; J gene: TRBJ1-6; CDR3 protein: CASALGADTVPLHF
V gene: TRBV5-6; J gene: TRBJ1-4; CDR3 protein: CASSFNPGSNEKLFF
V gene: TRBV5-4; J gene: TRBJ2-7; CDR3 protein: CASSSGTGPYEQYF
V gene: TRBV5-1; J gene: TRBJ1-1; CDR3 protein: CASSPGQVNTEAFF
V gene: TRBV2; J gene: TRBJ2-3; CDR3 protein: CASRSGASTDTQYF
V gene: TRBV21-1; J gene: TRBJ2-1; CDR3 protein: CASSKAGRQDNEQFF
V gene: TRBV5-1; J gene: TRBJ1-1; CDR3 protein: CASSAGVNTEAFF
V gene: TRBV7-4; J gene: TRBJ1-4; CDR3 protein: CASSPKEGWAKNSLFF
V gene: TRBV7-8; J gene: TRBJ2-7; CDR3 protein: CASSLERYEQYF
V gene: TRBV25-1; J gene: TRBJ2-7; CDR3 protein: CASSNYQGYEQYF
V gene: TRBV7-2; J gene: TRBJ2-7; CDR3 protein: CASSFQGSRSEQYF
V gene: TRBV7-8; J gene: TRBJ1-1; CDR3 protein: CASSWRSVQASLNTEAFF
V gene: TRBV6-1; J gene: TRBJ2-1; CDR3 protein: CASSHADEQFF
V gene: TRBV18; J gene: TRBJ1-1; CDR3 protein: CASSLDTVNTEAFF
V gene: TRBV11-2; J gene: TRBJ2-5; CDR3 protein: CASRSSRTQYF
V gene: TRBV14; J gene: TRBJ1-2; CDR3 protein: CASSQGVVRNYGYTF
V gene: TRBV6-4; J gene: TRBJ2-3; CDR3 protein: CASSTSGGAADTQYF
V gene: TRBV5-8; J gene: TRBJ1-5; CDR3 protein: CASRSWQGYQPQHF
V gene: TRBV7-8; J gene: TRBJ1-5; CDR3 protein: CASSLEGSASNQPQHF
V gene: TRBV5-6; J gene: TRBJ1-5; CDR3 protein: CASSFRQGAGQPQHF
V gene: TRBV18; J gene: TRBJ2-7; CDR3 protein: CASSPGTGSEQYF
V gene: TRBV6-1; J gene: TRBJ1-5; CDR3 protein: CASSEADRGNQPQHF
V gene: TRBV6-5; J gene: TRBJ1-2; CDR3 protein: CASSYGTGGGYGYTF